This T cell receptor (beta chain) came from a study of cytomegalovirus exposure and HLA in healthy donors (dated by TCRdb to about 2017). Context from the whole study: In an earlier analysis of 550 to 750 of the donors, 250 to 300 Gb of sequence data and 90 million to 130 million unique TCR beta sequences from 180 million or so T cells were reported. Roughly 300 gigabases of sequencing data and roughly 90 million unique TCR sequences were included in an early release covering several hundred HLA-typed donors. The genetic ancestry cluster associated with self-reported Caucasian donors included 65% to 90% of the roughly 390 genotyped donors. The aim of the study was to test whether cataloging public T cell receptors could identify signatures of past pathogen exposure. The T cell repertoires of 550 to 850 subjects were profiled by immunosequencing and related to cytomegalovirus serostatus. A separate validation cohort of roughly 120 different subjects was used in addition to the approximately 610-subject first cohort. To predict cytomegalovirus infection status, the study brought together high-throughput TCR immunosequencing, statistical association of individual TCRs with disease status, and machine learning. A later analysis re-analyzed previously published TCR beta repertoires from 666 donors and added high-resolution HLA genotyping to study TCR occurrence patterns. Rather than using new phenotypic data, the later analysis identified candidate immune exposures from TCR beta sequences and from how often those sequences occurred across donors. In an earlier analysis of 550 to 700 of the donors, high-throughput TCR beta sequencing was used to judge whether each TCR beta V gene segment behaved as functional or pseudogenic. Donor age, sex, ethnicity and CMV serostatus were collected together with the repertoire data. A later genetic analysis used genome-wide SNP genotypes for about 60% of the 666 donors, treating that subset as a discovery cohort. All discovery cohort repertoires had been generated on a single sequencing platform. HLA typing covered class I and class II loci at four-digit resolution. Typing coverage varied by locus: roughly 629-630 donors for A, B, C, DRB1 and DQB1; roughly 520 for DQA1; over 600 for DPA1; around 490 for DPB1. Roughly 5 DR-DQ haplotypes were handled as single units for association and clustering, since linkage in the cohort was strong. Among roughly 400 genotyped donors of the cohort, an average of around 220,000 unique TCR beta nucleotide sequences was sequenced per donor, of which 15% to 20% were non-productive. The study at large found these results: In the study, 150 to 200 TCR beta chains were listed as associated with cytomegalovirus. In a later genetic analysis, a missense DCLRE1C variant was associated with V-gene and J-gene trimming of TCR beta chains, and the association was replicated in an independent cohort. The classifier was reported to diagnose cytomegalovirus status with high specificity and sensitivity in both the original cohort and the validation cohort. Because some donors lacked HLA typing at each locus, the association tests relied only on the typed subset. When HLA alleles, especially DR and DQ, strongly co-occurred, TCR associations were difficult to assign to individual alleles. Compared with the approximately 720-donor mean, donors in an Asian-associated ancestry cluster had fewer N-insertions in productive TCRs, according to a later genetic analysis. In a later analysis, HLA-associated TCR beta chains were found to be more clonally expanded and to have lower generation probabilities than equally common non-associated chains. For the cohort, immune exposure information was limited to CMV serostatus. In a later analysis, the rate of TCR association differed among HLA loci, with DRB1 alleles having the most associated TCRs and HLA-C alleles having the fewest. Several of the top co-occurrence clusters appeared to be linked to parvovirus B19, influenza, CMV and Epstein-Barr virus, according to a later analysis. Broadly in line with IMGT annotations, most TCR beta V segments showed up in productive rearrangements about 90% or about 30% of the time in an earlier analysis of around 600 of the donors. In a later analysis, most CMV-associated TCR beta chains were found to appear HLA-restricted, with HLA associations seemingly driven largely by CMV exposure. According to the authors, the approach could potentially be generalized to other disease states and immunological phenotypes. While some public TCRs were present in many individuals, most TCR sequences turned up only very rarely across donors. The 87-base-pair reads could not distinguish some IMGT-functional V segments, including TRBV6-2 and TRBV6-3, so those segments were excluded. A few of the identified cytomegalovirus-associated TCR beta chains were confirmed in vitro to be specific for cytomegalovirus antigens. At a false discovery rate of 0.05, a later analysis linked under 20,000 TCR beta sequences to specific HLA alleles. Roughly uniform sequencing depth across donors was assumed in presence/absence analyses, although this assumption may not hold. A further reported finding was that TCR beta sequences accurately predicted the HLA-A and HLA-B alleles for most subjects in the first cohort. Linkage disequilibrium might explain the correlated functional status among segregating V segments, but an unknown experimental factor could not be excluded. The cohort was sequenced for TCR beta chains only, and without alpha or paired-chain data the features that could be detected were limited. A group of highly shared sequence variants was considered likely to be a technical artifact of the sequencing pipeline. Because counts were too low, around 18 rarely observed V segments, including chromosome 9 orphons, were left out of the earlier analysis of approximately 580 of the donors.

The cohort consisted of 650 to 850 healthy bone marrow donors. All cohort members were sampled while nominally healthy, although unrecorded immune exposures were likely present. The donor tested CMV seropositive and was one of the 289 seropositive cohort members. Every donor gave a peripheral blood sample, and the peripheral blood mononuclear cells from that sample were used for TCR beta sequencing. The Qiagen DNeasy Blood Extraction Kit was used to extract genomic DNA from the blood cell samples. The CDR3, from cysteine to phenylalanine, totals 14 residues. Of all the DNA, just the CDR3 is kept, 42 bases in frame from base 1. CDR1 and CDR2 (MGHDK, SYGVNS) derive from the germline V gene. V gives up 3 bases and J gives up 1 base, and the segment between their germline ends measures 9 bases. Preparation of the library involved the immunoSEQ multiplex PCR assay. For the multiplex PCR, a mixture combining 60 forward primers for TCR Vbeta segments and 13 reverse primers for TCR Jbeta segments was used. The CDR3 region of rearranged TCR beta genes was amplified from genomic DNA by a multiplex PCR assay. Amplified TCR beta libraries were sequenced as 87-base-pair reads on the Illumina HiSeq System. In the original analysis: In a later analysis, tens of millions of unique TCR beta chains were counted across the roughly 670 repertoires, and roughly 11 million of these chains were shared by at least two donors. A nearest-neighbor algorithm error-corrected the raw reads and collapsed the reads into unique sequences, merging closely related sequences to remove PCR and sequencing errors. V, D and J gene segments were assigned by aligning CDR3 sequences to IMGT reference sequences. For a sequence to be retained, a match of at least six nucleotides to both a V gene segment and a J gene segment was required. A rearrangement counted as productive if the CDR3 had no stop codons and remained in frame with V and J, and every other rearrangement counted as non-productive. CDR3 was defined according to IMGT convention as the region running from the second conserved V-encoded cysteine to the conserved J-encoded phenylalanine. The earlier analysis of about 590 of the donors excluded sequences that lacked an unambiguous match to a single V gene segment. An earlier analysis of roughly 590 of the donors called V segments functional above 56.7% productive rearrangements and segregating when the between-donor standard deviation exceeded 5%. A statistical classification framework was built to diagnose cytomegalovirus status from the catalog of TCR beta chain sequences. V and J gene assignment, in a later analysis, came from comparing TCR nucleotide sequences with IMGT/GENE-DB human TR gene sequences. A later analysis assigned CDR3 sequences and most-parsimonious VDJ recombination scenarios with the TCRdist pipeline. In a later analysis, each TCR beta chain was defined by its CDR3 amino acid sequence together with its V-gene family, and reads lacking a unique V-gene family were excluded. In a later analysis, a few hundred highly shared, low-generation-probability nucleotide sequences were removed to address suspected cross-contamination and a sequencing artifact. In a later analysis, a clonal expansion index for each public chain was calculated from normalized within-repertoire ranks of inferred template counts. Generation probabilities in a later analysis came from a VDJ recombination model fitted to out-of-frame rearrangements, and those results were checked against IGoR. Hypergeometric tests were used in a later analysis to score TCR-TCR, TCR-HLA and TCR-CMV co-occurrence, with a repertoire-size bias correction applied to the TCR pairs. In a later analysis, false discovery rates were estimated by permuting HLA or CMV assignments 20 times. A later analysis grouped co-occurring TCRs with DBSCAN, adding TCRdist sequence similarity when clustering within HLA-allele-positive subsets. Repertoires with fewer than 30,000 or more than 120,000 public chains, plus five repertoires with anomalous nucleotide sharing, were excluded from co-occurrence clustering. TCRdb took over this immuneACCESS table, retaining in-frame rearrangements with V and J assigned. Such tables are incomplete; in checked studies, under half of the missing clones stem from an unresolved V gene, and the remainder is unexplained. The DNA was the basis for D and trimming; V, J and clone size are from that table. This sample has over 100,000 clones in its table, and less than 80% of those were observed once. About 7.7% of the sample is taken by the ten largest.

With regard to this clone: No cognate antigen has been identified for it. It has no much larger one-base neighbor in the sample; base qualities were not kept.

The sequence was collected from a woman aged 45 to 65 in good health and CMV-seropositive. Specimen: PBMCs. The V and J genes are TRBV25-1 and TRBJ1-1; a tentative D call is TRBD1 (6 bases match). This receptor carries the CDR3 CASSDTQGNTEAFF. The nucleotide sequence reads TGTGCCAGCAGTGACACACAGGGGAACACTGAAGCTTTCTTT. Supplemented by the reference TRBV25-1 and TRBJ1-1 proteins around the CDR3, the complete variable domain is EADIYQTPRYLVIGTGKKITLECSQTMGHDKMYWYQQDPGMELHLIHYSYGVNSTEKGDLSSESTVSRIRTEHFPLTLESARPSHTSQYLCASSDTQGNTEAFFGQGTRLTVV.